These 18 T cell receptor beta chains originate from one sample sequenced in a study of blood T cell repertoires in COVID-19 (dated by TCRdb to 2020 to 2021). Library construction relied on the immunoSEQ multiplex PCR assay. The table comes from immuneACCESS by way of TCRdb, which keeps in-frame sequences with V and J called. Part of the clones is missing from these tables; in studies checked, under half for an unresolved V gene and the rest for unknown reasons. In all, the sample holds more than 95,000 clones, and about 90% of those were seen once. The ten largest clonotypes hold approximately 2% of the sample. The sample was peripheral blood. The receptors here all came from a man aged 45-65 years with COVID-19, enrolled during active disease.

DNA for the CDR3: TGTGCCAGCAGTGATCCACAGGGGGCGCGATATGAGCAGTTCTTC. Translated: CASSDPQGARYEQFF. The chain couples TRBV2 to TRBJ2-1, with TRBD1 matching over 9 bases. There are 15 residues in the CDR3. Per germline, CDR1 SNHLY and CDR2 FYNNEI. Unmatched junction bases numbered 8, after V lost 3 bases and J lost 8 bases. Full variable domain (rest looked up from reference TRBV2 and TRBJ2-1): EPEVTQTPSHQVTQMGQEVILRCVPISNHLYFYWYRQILGQKVEFLVSFYNNEISEKSEIFDDQFSVERPDGSNFTLKIRSTKLEDSAMYFCASSDPQGARYEQFFGPGTRLTVL.

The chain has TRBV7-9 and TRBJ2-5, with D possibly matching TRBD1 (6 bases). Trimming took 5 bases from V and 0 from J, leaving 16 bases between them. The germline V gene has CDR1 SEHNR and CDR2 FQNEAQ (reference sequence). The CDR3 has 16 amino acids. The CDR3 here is CASSRMGTKDQETQYF. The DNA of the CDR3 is TGTGCCAGCAGCCGAATGGGGACAAAAGACCAAGAGACCCAGTACTTC. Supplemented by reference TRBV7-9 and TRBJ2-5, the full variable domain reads DTGVSQNPRHKITKRGQNVTFRCDPISEHNRLYWYRQTLGQGPEFLTYFQNEAQLEKSRLLSDRFSAERPKGSFSTLEIQRTEQGDSAMYLCASSRMGTKDQETQYFGPGTRLLVL.

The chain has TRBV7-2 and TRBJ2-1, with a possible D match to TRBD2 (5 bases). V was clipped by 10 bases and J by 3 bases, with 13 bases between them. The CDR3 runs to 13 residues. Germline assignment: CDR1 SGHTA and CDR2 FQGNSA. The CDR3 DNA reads TGTGCCACCGCGGGCGGATTCTACAATGAGCAGTTCTTC. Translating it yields CATAGGFYNEQFF. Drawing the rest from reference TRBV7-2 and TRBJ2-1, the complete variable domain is GAGVSQSPSNKVTEKGKDVELRCDPISGHTALYWYRQSLGQGLEFLIYFQGNSAPDKSGLPSDRFSAERTGGSVSTLTIQRTQQEDSAVYLCATAGGFYNEQFFGPGTRLTVL.

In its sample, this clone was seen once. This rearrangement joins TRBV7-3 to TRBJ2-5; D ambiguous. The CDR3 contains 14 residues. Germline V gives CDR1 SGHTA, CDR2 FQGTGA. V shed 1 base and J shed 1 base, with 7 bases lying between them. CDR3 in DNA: TGTGCCAGCAGCTTAAGCGGAATCCAAGAGACCCAGTACTTC. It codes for CASSLSGIQETQYF.

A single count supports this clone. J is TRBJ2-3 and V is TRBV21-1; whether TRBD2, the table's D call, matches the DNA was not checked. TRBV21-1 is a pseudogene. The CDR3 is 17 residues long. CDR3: CASRKTTSGRFGDTQYF. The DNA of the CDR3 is TGTGCCAGCAGGAAGACGACTAGCGGGAGGTTTGGAGATACGCAGTATTTT.

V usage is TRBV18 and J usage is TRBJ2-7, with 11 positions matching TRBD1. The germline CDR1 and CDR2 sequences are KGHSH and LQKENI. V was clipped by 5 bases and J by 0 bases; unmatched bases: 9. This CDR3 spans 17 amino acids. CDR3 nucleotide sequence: TGTGCCAGCTCAGGGTCTCGGGGACAGGGGGTCTCCTACGAGCAGTACTTC. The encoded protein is CASSGSRGQGVSYEQYF.

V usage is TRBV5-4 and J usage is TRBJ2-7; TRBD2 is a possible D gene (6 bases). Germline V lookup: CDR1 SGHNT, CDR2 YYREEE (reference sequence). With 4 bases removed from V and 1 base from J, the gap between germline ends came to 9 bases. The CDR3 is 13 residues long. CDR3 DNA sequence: TGTGCCAGCAGCCAGACTAGTTCCTACGAGCAGTACTTC. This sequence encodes CASSQTSSYEQYF.

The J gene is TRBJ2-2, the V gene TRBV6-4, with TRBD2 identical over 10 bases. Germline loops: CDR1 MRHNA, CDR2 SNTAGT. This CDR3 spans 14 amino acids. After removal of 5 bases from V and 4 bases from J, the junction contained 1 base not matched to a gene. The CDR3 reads CASSSGRATGELFF. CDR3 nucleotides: TGTGCCAGCAGTAGCGGGAGGGCCACCGGGGAGCTGTTTTTT.

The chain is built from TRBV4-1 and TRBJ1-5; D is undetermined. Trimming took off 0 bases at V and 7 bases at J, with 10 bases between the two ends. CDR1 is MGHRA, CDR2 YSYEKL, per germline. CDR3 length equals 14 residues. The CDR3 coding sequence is TGCGCCAGCAGCCAAGAGGGAGGGATCCAGCCCCAGCATTTT. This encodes CASSQEGGIQPQHF.

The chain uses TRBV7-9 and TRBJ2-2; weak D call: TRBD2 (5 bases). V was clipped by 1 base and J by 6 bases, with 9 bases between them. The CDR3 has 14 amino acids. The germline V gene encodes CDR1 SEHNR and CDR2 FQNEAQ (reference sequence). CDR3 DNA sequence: TGTGCCAGCAGCTTAGAAGCGGCCCCCGGGGAGCTGTTTTTT. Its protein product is CASSLEAAPGELFF.

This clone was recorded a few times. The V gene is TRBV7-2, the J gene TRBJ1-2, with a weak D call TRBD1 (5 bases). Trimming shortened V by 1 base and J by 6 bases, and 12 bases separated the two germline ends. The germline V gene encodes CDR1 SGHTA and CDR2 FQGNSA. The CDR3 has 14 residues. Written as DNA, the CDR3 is TGTGCCAGCAGCTTAGATGGTACCAGGGATGGCTACACCTTC. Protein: CASSLDGTRDGYTF.

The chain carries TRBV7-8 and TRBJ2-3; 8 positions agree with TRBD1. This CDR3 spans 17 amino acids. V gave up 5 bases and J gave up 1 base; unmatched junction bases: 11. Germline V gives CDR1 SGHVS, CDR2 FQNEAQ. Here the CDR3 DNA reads TGTGCCAGCAGCCAATACCAAACAGGGGGAGGCACAGATACGCAGTATTTT. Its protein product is CASSQYQTGGGTDTQYF.

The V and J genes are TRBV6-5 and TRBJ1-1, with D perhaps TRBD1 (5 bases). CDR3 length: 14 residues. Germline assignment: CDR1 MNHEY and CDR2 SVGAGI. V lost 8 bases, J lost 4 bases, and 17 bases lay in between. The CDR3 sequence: CASHTPGGGTEAFF. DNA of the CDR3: TGTGCCAGCCATACCCCCGGGGGGGGCACTGAAGCTTTCTTT.

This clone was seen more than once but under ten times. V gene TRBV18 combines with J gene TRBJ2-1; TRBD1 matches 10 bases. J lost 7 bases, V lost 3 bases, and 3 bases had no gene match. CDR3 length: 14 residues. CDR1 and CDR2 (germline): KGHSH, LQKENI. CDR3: CASSPGTGENEQFF. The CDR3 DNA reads TGTGCCAGCTCACCCGGGACAGGGGAGAATGAGCAGTTCTTC.

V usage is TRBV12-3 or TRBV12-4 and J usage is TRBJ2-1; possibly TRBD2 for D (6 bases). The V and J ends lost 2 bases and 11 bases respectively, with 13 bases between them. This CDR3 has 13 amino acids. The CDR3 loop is CASSLKAEGQQFF. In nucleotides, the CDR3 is TGTGCCAGCAGTTTAAAAGCGGAGGGACAGCAGTTCTTC.

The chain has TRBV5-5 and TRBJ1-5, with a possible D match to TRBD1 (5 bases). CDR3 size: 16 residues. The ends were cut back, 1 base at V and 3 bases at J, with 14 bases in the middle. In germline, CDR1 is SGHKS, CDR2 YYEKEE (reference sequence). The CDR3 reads CASSLTGELNNQPQHF. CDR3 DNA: TGTGCCAGCAGCTTGACAGGCGAGTTGAACAATCAGCCCCAGCATTTT.

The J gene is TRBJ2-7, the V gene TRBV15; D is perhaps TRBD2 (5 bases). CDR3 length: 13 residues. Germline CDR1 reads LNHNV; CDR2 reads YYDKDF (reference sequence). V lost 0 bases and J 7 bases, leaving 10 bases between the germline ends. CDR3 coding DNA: TGTGCCACCAGCAGAGAAAGGTCGGGGGAGCAGTACGTC. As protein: CATSRERSGEQYV.

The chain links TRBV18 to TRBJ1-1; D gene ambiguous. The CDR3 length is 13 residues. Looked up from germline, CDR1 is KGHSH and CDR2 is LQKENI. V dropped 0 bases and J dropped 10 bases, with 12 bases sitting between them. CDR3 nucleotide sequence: TGTGCCAGCTCACCACCGGTTAACTACCCAGCTTTCTTT. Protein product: CASSPPVNYPAFF.